Described below is a single T cell receptor (beta chain) sequence and its context. The antigen is undetermined. They built TCR cDNA with 5'RACE template switching, a step that put in a universal primer site and UMIs. TCRdb processed the 5' RACE reads anew with MiXCR; each CDR3 protein has one entry. The data hold some 350,000 distinct CDR3 sequences, with approximately 4.2% observed a single time. The data were obtained in a study of T cells after yellow fever vaccination. Points from the study as a whole: A secondary response was less intense yet reached its peak sooner, at day 5 versus 15.

Sequenced here: PBMCs, sampled 5 days after the yellow fever booster vaccination. The receptor was isolated from a young man who received the YFV17D yellow fever vaccine.

The DNA of the CDR3 is TGTGCCAGCAGTTTACGGGGACAGCCCCCGGCTGGAGCTTTCTTT. Its protein product is CASSLRGQPPAGAFF. This chain links TRBV28 with TRBJ1-1; 7 bases are a match to TRBD1. V trimming: 2 bases; J trimming: 10 bases; junction bases outside the gene matches: 13. CDR3 length: 15 residues. The germline V gene encodes CDR1 MDHEN and CDR2 SYDVKM.